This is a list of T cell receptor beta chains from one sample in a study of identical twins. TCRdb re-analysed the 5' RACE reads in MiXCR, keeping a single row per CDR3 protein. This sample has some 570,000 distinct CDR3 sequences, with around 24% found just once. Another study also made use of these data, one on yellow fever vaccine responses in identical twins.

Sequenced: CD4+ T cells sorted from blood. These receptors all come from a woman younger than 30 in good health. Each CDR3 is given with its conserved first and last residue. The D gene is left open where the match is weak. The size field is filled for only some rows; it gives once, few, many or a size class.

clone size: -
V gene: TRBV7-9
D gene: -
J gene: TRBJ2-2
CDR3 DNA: TGTGCCAGCAGCGAAAACAGCCAGGGCACCGGGGAGCTGTTTTTT
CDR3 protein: CASSENSQGTGELFF

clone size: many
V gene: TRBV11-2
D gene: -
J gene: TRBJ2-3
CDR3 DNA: TGTGCCAGCAGCACTCGACAGGCCCCAGCATTCGCAGATACGCAGTATTTT
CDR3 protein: CASSTRQAPAFADTQYF

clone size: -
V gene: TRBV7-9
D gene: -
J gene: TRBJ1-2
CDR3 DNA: TGTGCCAGCAGCTTATCAGGGGATGGCTACACCTTC
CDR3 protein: CASSLSGDGYTF

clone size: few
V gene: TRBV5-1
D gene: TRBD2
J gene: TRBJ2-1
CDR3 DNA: TGCGCCAGCAGCGTACGACTAGCGGGGGGGTTCGAAGAGCAGTTCTTC
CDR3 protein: CASSVRLAGGFEEQFF

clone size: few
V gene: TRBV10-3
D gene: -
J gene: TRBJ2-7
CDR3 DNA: TGTGCCATCAGTGATTTGTGGGGAGAAGAGCAGTACTTC
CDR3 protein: CAISDLWGEEQYF

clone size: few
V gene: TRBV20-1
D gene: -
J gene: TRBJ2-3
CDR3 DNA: TGCAGTGCTAAACCGGGCCCAGGGGGGGATACGCAGTATTTT
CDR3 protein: CSAKPGPGGDTQYF

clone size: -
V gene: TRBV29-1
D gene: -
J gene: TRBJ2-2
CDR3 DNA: TGCAGCGTCACCGGGACCCAGGTCGGCGGGGCCACCGGGGAGCTGTTTTTT
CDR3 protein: CSVTGTQVGGATGELFF

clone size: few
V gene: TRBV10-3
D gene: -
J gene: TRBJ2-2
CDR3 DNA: TGTGCCATCAGTGAGGGTCGGACGGCGAACACCGGGGAGCTGTTTTTT
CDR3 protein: CAISEGRTANTGELFF

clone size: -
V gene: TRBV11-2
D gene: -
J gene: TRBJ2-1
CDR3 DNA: TGTGCCAGCAGCTTAGCTAGGGCATCGGGTGAGCAGTTCTTC
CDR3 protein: CASSLARASGEQFF

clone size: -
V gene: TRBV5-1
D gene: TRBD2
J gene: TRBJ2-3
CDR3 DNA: TGCGCCAGCAGCCCGGGGGGGAAAACAGATACGCAGTATTTT
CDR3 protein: CASSPGGKTDTQYF

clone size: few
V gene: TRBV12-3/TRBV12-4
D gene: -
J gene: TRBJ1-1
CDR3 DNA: TGTGCCAGCAGTTTTGGGGGCAGGAACACTGAAGCTTTCTTT
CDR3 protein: CASSFGGRNTEAFF

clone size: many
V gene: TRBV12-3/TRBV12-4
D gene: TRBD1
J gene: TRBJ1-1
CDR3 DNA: TGTGCCAGCAGTTTCGGGACAGGTAACACTGAAGCTTTCTTT
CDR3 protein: CASSFGTGNTEAFF

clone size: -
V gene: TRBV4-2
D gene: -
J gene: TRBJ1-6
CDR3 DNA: TGTGCCAGCAGCGAGGGGTCAGATAATTCACCCCTCCACTTT
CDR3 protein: CASSEGSDNSPLHF